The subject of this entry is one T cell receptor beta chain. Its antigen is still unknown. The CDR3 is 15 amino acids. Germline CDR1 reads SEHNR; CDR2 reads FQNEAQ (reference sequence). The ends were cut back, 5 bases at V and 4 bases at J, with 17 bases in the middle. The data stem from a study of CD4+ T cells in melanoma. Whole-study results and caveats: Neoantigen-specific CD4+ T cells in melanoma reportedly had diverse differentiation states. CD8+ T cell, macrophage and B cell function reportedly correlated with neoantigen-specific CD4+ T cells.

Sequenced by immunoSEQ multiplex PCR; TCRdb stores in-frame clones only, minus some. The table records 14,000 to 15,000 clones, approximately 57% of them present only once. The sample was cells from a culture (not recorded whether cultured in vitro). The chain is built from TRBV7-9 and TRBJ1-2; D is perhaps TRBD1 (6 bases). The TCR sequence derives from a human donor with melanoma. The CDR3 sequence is CASSQGQPTRYGYTF. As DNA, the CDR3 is TGTGCCAGCAGCCAAGGACAGCCGACTCGCTATGGCTACACCTTC.